The sequence of this TCR beta chain was determined in a study of shared clonotypes between healthy human individuals (dated by TCRdb to 2019 to 2021). In the study overall: Three men and two women, aged 18 to 49 years, made up the cohort. For each donor, CD4 naive and CD4 memory were each run on three plates, CD8 naive on two plates, and CD8 memory on one plate. To estimate repertoire size and how much clonotypes are shared between individuals, the study performed deep sequencing of blood TCR repertoires from 4 to 6 healthy adults. To increase sequencing depth and limit assay-specific biases, different laboratories used diverse techniques to prepare libraries and sequence TCR repertoires. Between about 0.94 and 8.9 billion PBMCs per donor were obtained by leukapheresis.

Using the deep immunoSEQ assay, multiplex PCR amplified TCR CDR3 regions from genomic DNA. Genomic DNA extracted from each cell subset was distributed evenly over all wells of several immunoSEQ 96-well plates, and each plate served as one replicate. For sorted subsets, approximately 190 ng genomic DNA, equal to some 30,000 T cell genomes, was loaded into each replicate PCR. Purified libraries were measured with a Qubit 3.0 fluorometer, size-checked on a Bioanalyzer 2100, and measured again with the KAPA Library Quantification kit. Every immunoSEQ 96-well plate was sequenced on a dedicated single-read 150-cycle Illumina NextSeq 550 flow cell. As for the authors' bioinformatics: Because the immunoSEQ output included only junctional sequences and no quality scores, the filtering could not be the same as the filtering used for full-length reads. To assign V/J genes and CDR3, sequences were annotated against IMGT germline references using PyIR, a Python wrapper for IgBLAST v1.9. Reads were removed for weak V/J assignments (E-value above 1e-6), missing CDR3, stop codons, out-of-frame junctions, or ambiguous translated residues. V3J clonotypes were defined as sequences sharing the same inferred V gene, J gene, and CDR3 amino acid sequence. To compute the percentage overlap between repertoires, the number of shared unique clonotypes was divided by the size of the smaller repertoire. Three approaches were used to assess repertoire richness: RTK rarefaction, the Chao1 estimator, and Recon v2.1 estimates of unobserved clonotypes. For all TCRbeta clonotypes obtained by the gDNA method from a few donors, generation probabilities were computed with OLGA. TCRdb stores this immuneACCESS table with in-frame sequences only. Part of the clones is absent; in the studies checked, under half of the shortfall reflects unresolved V genes, and no reason is known for the rest. Clonal size and the V and J genes are those of that table, whereas D and trimming came from the DNA. This sample comprises over a million clones, about 75% of them detected only once. The ten largest clones take up about 1.5% of the sample.

V gives up 6 bases and J gives up 1 base, and the segment between their germline ends measures 6 bases. Including the terminal cysteine and phenylalanine, the CDR3 comprises 12 residues. The retained sequence is limited to the CDR3, 36 bases, with the frame set at the first base. The germline V gene specifies ENHRY as CDR1 and SYGVKD as CDR2. Healthy HIV-negative adults with no recently reported acute infections or vaccinations were included as donors. All donors were Caucasian adults living in Nashville, Tennessee, USA. CD4+ T cells were enriched through magnetic negative selection, after which naive cells were positively selected on CD45RA and the remaining negative fraction served as the memory subset. Blood was collected by leukapheresis, and PBMCs were isolated by Ficoll-Histopaque density gradient centrifugation and then cryopreserved in liquid nitrogen vapor phase. Purity and quantity of every magnetically sorted T cell population were checked by analytical flow cytometry. Genomic DNA was isolated from each sorted fraction and quantified by UV absorbance on a Nanodrop 2000c.

This clone was seen repeatedly, ten times or more. Its cognate antigen has yet to be identified. Per-base quality was not reported, and no clone a single base away is much larger than it. The same CDR3 arises from other DNA sequences in this sample as well. The research as a whole found: Pairwise subsampling indicated that sequencing depth was expected to affect the degree of clonotype sharing among donors. Across a handful of donors, around 5% of naive CD4, around 3.5% of naive CD8, about 2% of memory CD4, and 0.4% of memory CD8 clonotypes were shared. Sampling was restricted to blood, and TCR repertoires in tissues likely differ from the TCR repertoires found in blood. Estimated clonotype richness was generally larger for naive than for memory subsets. Clonotypes shared by all four sorted-subset donors showed higher generation probabilities than non-shared clonotypes. Because the study included only a small number of donors, the genetic and exposure-history diversity represented was limited. Even with the large sequencing depth, rarefaction of the sorted-subset datasets indicated that sequencing was incomplete.

This sequence was found in a man aged 18 to 30 in good health. The sequencing input was memory CD4+ T cells sorted from blood. Read against the paper, the sample's cell subset or site label means: CD45RA-negative fraction. The V and J genes are TRBV10-3 and TRBJ1-2, with an unclear D gene assignment. The CDR3 reads CAISEGNYGYTF. The sequence in DNA is TGTGCCATCAGCGAGGGTAACTATGGCTACACCTTC.